A selection of T cell receptor beta chains follows, all from one sample in a study of human T cells and chemical hapten exposure. TCRdb redid the calling of the RACE reads with MiXCR, one entry per CDR3 protein. The sample lists approximately 89,000 distinct CDR3 sequences, 6% to 8.5% seen once, with 1% to 1.5% in the top ten. The sequencing here drew on whole blood, taken in connection with sensitization to the hapten diphenylcyclopropenone (DPC). The receptor source for this set is a woman in her thirties with alopecia areata. Some clones in this sample may be carry-over from other donors' samples. CDR3s include the opening cysteine and the closing phenylalanine or tryptophan.

>TRBV20-1|TRBJ1-5
CSARDGAPAGQPQHF
>TRBV19|TRBJ1-5
CASSIVRGGGQPQHF
>TRBV7-2|TRBJ1-6
CASSLGRNYNSPLHF
>TRBV7-9|TRBJ2-7
CASSSLAGGPCYEQYF
>TRBV2|TRBJ1-2
CASSSGTFLGYTF
>TRBV6-2/TRBV6-3|TRBJ2-1
CASSYQLLTGALPFPYNEQFF
>TRBV7-9|TRBJ2-7
CASSLGRGPSYEQYF
>TRBV6-5|TRBJ1-2
CASSYSYSSLRYGYTF
>TRBV5-4|TRBJ2-3
CASSLFYGGVTDTQYF
>TRBV10-1|TRBJ2-4
CASTRVRGGLWEFLAKNIQYF